These T cell receptor beta chains were read from a single sample in a study of graft-versus-host responses after intestinal transplantation. The assay was immunoSEQ multiplex PCR, and TCRdb's table has in-frame clones only and misses some. The profile shows about 120,000 clones, about 95% of them singletons. These TCRs' antigens remain unknown. The sample here was unstimulated CD8+ T cells sorted from spleen or lymph node cells, taken before intestinal transplant. The origin of the receptors is a human donor who received an intestinal transplant. The CDR3 runs from the conserved cysteine through the conserved F or W. Fields, in order: clone size, J gene, D gene, V gene, CDR3 DNA, CDR3 protein. A D gene is named only where the DNA matches it firmly. A clone size is listed for some rows: how often the clone was seen (once, few, many), or a class if it is expanded.

clone_size: .
j_call: TRBJ2-1
d_call: TRBD2
v_call: TRBV11-3
cdr3_nt: TGTGCCAGCAGCGACGGACTAGCGGGAGAAATGTTCTTC
cdr3_aa: CASSDGLAGEMFF

clone_size: .
j_call: TRBJ2-4
d_call: TRBD1
v_call: TRBV4-3
cdr3_nt: TGCGCCAGCAGCGACCGGGACAGGGCGGACATTCAGTACTTC
cdr3_aa: CASSDRDRADIQYF

clone_size: .
j_call: TRBJ1-2
d_call: .
v_call: TRBV28
cdr3_nt: TGTGCCAGCAGTCCGGACAGCCCAGAACGTTATGGCTACACCTTC
cdr3_aa: CASSPDSPERYGYTF

clone_size: .
j_call: TRBJ1-1
d_call: .
v_call: TRBV28
cdr3_nt: TGTGCCAGCAGTTTATCCCCCGCCCCCGGAAACACTGAAGCTTTCTTT
cdr3_aa: CASSLSPAPGNTEAFF

clone_size: once
j_call: TRBJ2-3
d_call: .
v_call: TRBV27
cdr3_nt: TGTGCCAGCAGCCCCAGGGGGGCCCACCCGGATACGCAGTATTTT
cdr3_aa: CASSPRGAHPDTQYF

clone_size: .
j_call: TRBJ2-1
d_call: .
v_call: TRBV5-1
cdr3_nt: TGCGCCAGCAGCTTAGGGCAGGATGAGCAGTTCTTC
cdr3_aa: CASSLGQDEQFF

clone_size: .
j_call: TRBJ2-1
d_call: TRBD2
v_call: TRBV5-6
cdr3_nt: TGTGCCAGCAGCTTGGGATGGAGTAGCGGGAGCAATGAGCAGTTCTTC
cdr3_aa: CASSLGWSSGSNEQFF

clone_size: .
j_call: TRBJ1-1
d_call: .
v_call: TRBV9
cdr3_nt: TGTGCCAGCGGGGAGGGGGGCAACACTGAAGCTTTCTTT
cdr3_aa: CASGEGGNTEAFF

clone_size: .
j_call: TRBJ1-2
d_call: .
v_call: TRBV11-1
cdr3_nt: TGTGCCAGCAGCTTGTCTGACAGCTCTAACTATGGCTACACCTTC
cdr3_aa: CASSLSDSSNYGYTF

clone_size: .
j_call: TRBJ2-1
d_call: TRBD1
v_call: TRBV6-1
cdr3_nt: TGTGCCAGCATTCTCACAGGGGGCGGGTACAATGAGCAGTTCTTC
cdr3_aa: CASILTGGGYNEQFF

clone_size: once
j_call: TRBJ1-1
d_call: .
v_call: TRBV28
cdr3_nt: TGTGCCAGCAGTTTGGGTCCGAACACTGAAGCTTTCTTT
cdr3_aa: CASSLGPNTEAFF

clone_size: .
j_call: TRBJ2-5
d_call: .
v_call: TRBV19
cdr3_nt: TGTGCCAGTAGTATGCGGGGCGCCCTCCAAGAGACCCAGTACTTC
cdr3_aa: CASSMRGALQETQYF

clone_size: once
j_call: TRBJ2-3
d_call: .
v_call: TRBV13
cdr3_nt: TGTGCCAGCAGTACGGGAGAGGGGGATACGCAGTATTTT
cdr3_aa: CASSTGEGDTQYF

clone_size: .
j_call: TRBJ2-1
d_call: TRBD2
v_call: TRBV14
cdr3_nt: TGTGCCAGCAGCCAAACTAGCGGGCGTTCCTACAATGAGCAGTTCTTC
cdr3_aa: CASSQTSGRSYNEQFF

clone_size: .
j_call: TRBJ2-3
d_call: TRBD2
v_call: TRBV4-2
cdr3_nt: TGTGCCAGCAGCTCAAGGGGACTAGCGGGAAGTCCAGATACGCAGTATTTT
cdr3_aa: CASSSRGLAGSPDTQYF

clone_size: .
j_call: TRBJ2-7
d_call: .
v_call: TRBV6-5
cdr3_nt: TGTGCCAGCAGTTACCCCAGGGGTCACGAGCAGTACTTC
cdr3_aa: CASSYPRGHEQYF

clone_size: .
j_call: TRBJ1-3
d_call: TRBD1
v_call: TRBV27
cdr3_nt: TGTGCCAGCAGTCCCACCACCCAGGGGGTAAGGAACACCATATATTTT
cdr3_aa: CASSPTTQGVRNTIYF

clone_size: .
j_call: TRBJ2-3
d_call: TRBD1
v_call: TRBV4-1
cdr3_nt: TGCGCCAGCAGCCAAGGGACAGGCCCAGATACGCAGTATTTT
cdr3_aa: CASSQGTGPDTQYF

clone_size: .
j_call: TRBJ2-1
d_call: TRBD2
v_call: TRBV27
cdr3_nt: TGTGCCAGCAGTTTAAAACTAGCGGGAGTCTACAATGAGCAGTTCTTC
cdr3_aa: CASSLKLAGVYNEQFF

clone_size: .
j_call: TRBJ1-6
d_call: .
v_call: TRBV9
cdr3_nt: TGTGCCAGCAGCGGGACTCGTGTTAATTCACCCCTCCACTTT
cdr3_aa: CASSGTRVNSPLHF

clone_size: .
j_call: TRBJ1-5
d_call: .
v_call: TRBV14
cdr3_nt: TGTGCCAGCAGCCAGGGGATCCAGCCCCAGCATTTT
cdr3_aa: CASSQGIQPQHF

clone_size: once
j_call: TRBJ1-1
d_call: .
v_call: TRBV19
cdr3_nt: TGTGCCAGTAGTATTAGAGGGGGCACTGAAGCTTTCTTT
cdr3_aa: CASSIRGGTEAFF

clone_size: .
j_call: TRBJ2-2
d_call: .
v_call: TRBV7-3
cdr3_nt: TGTGCCAGCAGCACCGGAGGGACCGGGGAGCTGTTTTTT
cdr3_aa: CASSTGGTGELFF

clone_size: .
j_call: TRBJ2-7
d_call: TRBD1
v_call: TRBV5-8
cdr3_nt: TGTGCCAGCAGCGCCGGGACAGGACCCTACGAGCAGTACTTC
cdr3_aa: CASSAGTGPYEQYF

clone_size: .
j_call: TRBJ2-3
d_call: TRBD2
v_call: TRBV4-2
cdr3_nt: TGTGCCAGCAGAAGACTAGCGGCTTTTAGAGATACGCAGTATTTT
cdr3_aa: CASRRLAAFRDTQYF

clone_size: .
j_call: TRBJ2-3
d_call: TRBD2
v_call: TRBV9
cdr3_nt: TGTGCCAGCAGCGTAGACGGCGGGAGCCCAGATACGCAGTATTTT
cdr3_aa: CASSVDGGSPDTQYF

clone_size: .
j_call: TRBJ1-1
d_call: .
v_call: TRBV28
cdr3_nt: TGTGCCAGCAGTCGACAGTTTGGGTCGGGATTACCTGAAGCTTTCTTT
cdr3_aa: CASSRQFGSGLPEAFF

clone_size: .
j_call: TRBJ2-1
d_call: TRBD1
v_call: TRBV6-5
cdr3_nt: TGTGCCAGCAGTTACGGGCAGGGGGCGCATAATGAGCAGTTCTTC
cdr3_aa: CASSYGQGAHNEQFF

clone_size: .
j_call: TRBJ2-3
d_call: TRBD2
v_call: TRBV7-9
cdr3_nt: TGTGCCAGCAGCTTACCCGGGACTAGCGGGACCAGCACAGATACGCAGTATTTT
cdr3_aa: CASSLPGTSGTSTDTQYF

clone_size: .
j_call: TRBJ1-1
d_call: .
v_call: TRBV19
cdr3_nt: TGTGCCAGTGGGCCAAGTCTGGGCACTGAAGCTTTCTTT
cdr3_aa: CASGPSLGTEAFF

clone_size: .
j_call: TRBJ2-7
d_call: .
v_call: TRBV4-2
cdr3_nt: TGTGCCAGCAGCCAAGCGAGGGCGGGGTCCTACGAGCAGTACTTC
cdr3_aa: CASSQARAGSYEQYF

clone_size: .
j_call: TRBJ2-7
d_call: .
v_call: TRBV11-2
cdr3_nt: TGTGCCAGCAGCCCCAGGGACCGATACGAGCAGTACTTC
cdr3_aa: CASSPRDRYEQYF

clone_size: .
j_call: TRBJ2-3
d_call: .
v_call: TRBV4-1
cdr3_nt: TGCGCCAGCAGCCTGGAATGGGCGGGACTCACAGATACGCAGTATTTT
cdr3_aa: CASSLEWAGLTDTQYF